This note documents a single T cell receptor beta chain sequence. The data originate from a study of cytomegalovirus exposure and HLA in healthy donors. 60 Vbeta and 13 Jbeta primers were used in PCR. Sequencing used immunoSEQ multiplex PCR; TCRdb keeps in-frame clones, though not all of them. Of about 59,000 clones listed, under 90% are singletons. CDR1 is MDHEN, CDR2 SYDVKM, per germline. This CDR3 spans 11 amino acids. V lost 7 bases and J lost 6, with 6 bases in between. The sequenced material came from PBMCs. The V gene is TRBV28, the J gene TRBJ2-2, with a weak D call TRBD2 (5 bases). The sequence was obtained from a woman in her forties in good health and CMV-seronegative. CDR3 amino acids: CASMEAGELFF. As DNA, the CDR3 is TGTGCCAGCATGGAGGCCGGGGAGCTGTTTTTT. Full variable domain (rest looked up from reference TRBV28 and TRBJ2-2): DVKVTQSSRYLVKRTGEKVFLECVQDMDHENMFWYRQDPGLGLRLIYFSYDVKMKEKGDIPEGYSVSREKKERFSLILESASTNQTSMYLCASMEAGELFFGEGSRLTVL.